The present T cell receptor (beta chain) was sequenced within a study of CD8 T cells in Susac syndrome. Germline V gives CDR1 GTSNPN, CDR2 SVGIG (reference sequence). With 0 bases removed from V and 5 bases from J, the gap between germline ends came to 4 bases. The CDR3 covers 11 residues. This clonotype was detected only once. The antigen is unknown. Study-wide findings and caveats: That the number of individuals in its TCR sequencing and HLA analysis was relatively small was acknowledged by the study.

Reverse transcription of about 0.45 to 1 ug RNA was carried out with random hexamers. Coverage of TCR beta CDR3 amplification by immunoSEQ multiplex PCR extended to 54 Vbeta and 13 Jbeta. TCRdb re-derived calls from the immunoSEQ multiplex PCR reads in MiXCR, one entry per CDR3 protein. This table holds approximately 170,000 distinct CDR3 sequences, 92% found once. The controls, all healthy donors, were matched for age and sex. The authors negatively isolated CD8+ and CD4+ T cells and FACS-enriched TEMRA cells. The receptor comes from a human donor in good health. The sequenced sample was CD4+ T cells from PBMCs. The genes are TRBV30 and TRBJ1-1; no reliable D call. The CDR3 DNA sequence: TGTGCCTGGAGTGTGGGGACTGAAGCTTTCTTT. It specifies CAWSVGTEAFF.